These 20 T cell receptor beta chains were sequenced from one sample in a study of fetal regulatory T cell absence and autoimmunity. Assay: immunoSEQ multiplex PCR; the TCRdb copy retains only in-frame clones and omits some. The table records more than 90,000 clones, approximately 79% of them present only once. Sequenced: pancreas tissue. Every receptor here comes from a male donor with IPEX syndrome.

The DNA for the CDR3 is TGTGCCAGCAGCTTAGCGGGACTAGTGGCCAATGAGCAGTTCTTC. As protein: CASSLAGLVANEQFF. The V and J genes are TRBV7-2 and TRBJ2-1; 8 nucleotides match TRBD2. Germline loops: CDR1 SGHTA, CDR2 FQGNSA. The junction had 4 bases not matched to a gene; V was cut back by 0 bases and J by 6 bases. The CDR3 contains 15 residues.

This chain joins TRBV12-1 and TRBJ2-3; the table assigns TRBD2, which was not confirmed against the DNA. TRBV12-1 corresponds to a pseudogene. CDR3 size: 19 residues. As DNA, the CDR3 is TGTGCCAGCAGCTCCATATCCCCTAGCGGGAGGACGGCCACAGATACGCAGTATTTT. Translation: CASSSISPSGRTATDTQYF.

The chain links TRBV6-1 to TRBJ2-5; 9 nucleotides line up with TRBD2. The V gene end was trimmed by 4 bases and the J gene end by 3 bases; junction bases not matched to a gene: 3. The CDR3 consists of 14 residues. Per the germline V gene, CDR1 is MNHNS and CDR2 is SASEGT. DNA for the CDR3: TGTGCCAGCAGTGGGCTAGCGGGAAAAGAGACCCAGTACTTC. Amino acid sequence: CASSGLAGKETQYF.

V and J are TRBV2 and TRBJ2-5; possible D gene TRBD2, 6 bases. CDR1 is SNHLY and CDR2 is FYNNEI in the germline V gene. This CDR3 has 15 amino acids. V was shortened by 6 bases and J by 5 bases, with 19 bases between the two germline ends. CDR3 nucleotide sequence: TGTGCCAGCAGGGAGACGACTAGTTCCTGGGAGACCCAGTACTTC. This sequence encodes CASRETTSSWETQYF.

The V gene is TRBV4-1, the J gene TRBJ1-1; D gene unclear. Trimming took 8 bases from V and 6 from J, leaving 16 bases between them. Germline values: CDR1 MGHRA, CDR2 YSYEKL. The CDR3 loop spans 13 amino acids. The CDR3 spells CASGERGGSEAFF. CDR3 bases: TGCGCCAGCGGAGAAAGAGGAGGGTCTGAAGCTTTCTTT.

The rearrangement uses TRBV27 and TRBJ1-5; no reliable D call. V was shortened by 0 bases and J by 0 bases, with 9 bases between the two germline ends. The CDR3 spans 16 residues. Looked up from germline, CDR1 is MNHEY and CDR2 is SMNVEV (reference sequence). The CDR3 protein is CASSLSTIHSNQPQHF. The CDR3 coding sequence is TGTGCCAGCAGTTTATCGACAATCCATAGCAATCAGCCCCAGCATTTT.

This chain uses TRBV6-7 with TRBJ2-7; 7 nucleotides match TRBD2. TRBV6-7 is labeled an ORF, and its function is uncertain. The CDR3 runs 15 residues. Trimming at V came to 2 bases and at J to 0 bases, leaving 4 bases not matched to a gene. The CDR3 DNA reads as TGTGCCAGCAGTTACGGGAGCGGGGACTCCTACGAGCAGTACTTC. This encodes CASSYGSGDSYEQYF.

V is TRBV13 and J is TRBJ1-1; tentatively, D is TRBD1 (5 bases). Trimming left V 4 bases short and J 9 bases short, with 12 bases between. This CDR3 is built from 12 residues. From germline, CDR1 is PRHDT and CDR2 FYEKMQ (reference sequence). This CDR3 reads CASSSYRPKAFF. CDR3 bases: TGTGCCAGCAGCTCTTACAGGCCGAAAGCTTTCTTT.

This chain joins TRBV5-4 and TRBJ2-2; D not certain. With 4 bases removed from V and 3 bases from J, the gap between germline ends came to 7 bases. The CDR3 runs 13 residues. Germline V gene data show CDR1 as SGHNT and CDR2 as YYREEE (reference sequence). In DNA, the CDR3 is TGTGCCAGCAGCGGTACTTACACCGGGGAGCTGTTTTTT. This codes for CASSGTYTGELFF. The full variable domain, in which reference TRBV5-4 and TRBJ2-2 provide the parts outside the CDR3, is ETGVTQSPTHLIKTRGQQVTLRCSSQSGHNTVSWYQQALGQGPQFIFQYYREEENGRGNFPPRFSGLQFPNYSSELNVNALELDDSALYLCASSGTYTGELFFGEGSRLTVL.

J is TRBJ2-7 and V is TRBV18; 15 bases fit TRBD2. This CDR3 is built from 17 residues. Trimming took 3 bases from V and 0 from J; bases not matched to a gene: 3. The germline V gene has CDR1 KGHSH and CDR2 LQKENI. The CDR3 DNA follows: TGTGCCAGCTCACCGGGACTAGCGGGGGGCGTCTCCTACGAGCAGTACTTC. This sequence encodes CASSPGLAGGVSYEQYF.

The V call is TRBV7-6, the J call TRBJ2-7; weak D call: TRBD1 (6 bases). The CDR3 runs 13 residues. The V and J ends lost 1 base and 3 bases respectively, with 7 bases between them. Looked up from germline, CDR1 is SGHVS and CDR2 is FNYEAQ. The CDR3 DNA is TGTGCCAGCAGCTTAGACAGGGTCTACGAGCAGTACTTC. Amino acids: CASSLDRVYEQYF.

The V call is TRBV4-1, the J call TRBJ1-3, with D unresolved. Trimming removed 0 bases at V and 3 bases at J, with 9 bases between. This CDR3 has 15 residues. Germline V gene sequence: CDR1 MGHRA, CDR2 YSYEKL. DNA for the CDR3: TGCGCCAGCAGCCAAGATCTGTCCATTGGAAACACCATATATTTT. Its translation: CASSQDLSIGNTIYF.

This chain joins TRBV13 and TRBJ2-7; no definite D call. The CDR3 sequence is 13 residues long. Germline V gives CDR1 PRHDT, CDR2 FYEKMQ (reference sequence). V lost 2 bases to trimming and J lost 3 bases, with 8 bases between them. The DNA for the CDR3 is TGTGCCAGCAGCTTAATGACCGGCTACGAGCAGTACTTC. Translation: CASSLMTGYEQYF.

The genes are TRBV4-1 and TRBJ2-7; the match to TRBD2 covers 10 bases. V shed 0 bases, J shed 3 bases, and the junction held 2 bases outside the gene matches. The germline V gene encodes CDR1 MGHRA and CDR2 YSYEKL. This CDR3 is built from 15 residues. The CDR3: CASSQEERGGYEQYF. DNA for the CDR3: TGCGCCAGCAGCCAAGAGGAGCGGGGGGGCTACGAGCAGTACTTC.

This clone was found many times. CDR3 loop: CASRGQGTEAFF. CDR3 bases: TGTGCCAGCAGAGGACAGGGGACTGAAGCTTTCTTT. The chain is built from TRBV2 and TRBJ1-1; 9 nucleotides align to TRBD1. J was trimmed by 5 bases and V by 6 bases; bases with no gene match: 1. Germline values: CDR1 SNHLY, CDR2 FYNNEI. This CDR3 is 12 amino acids long.

The chain couples TRBV4-1 to TRBJ2-7; TRBD2 aligns across 13 bases. With 2 bases clipped from V and 6 bases from J, the junction kept 10 bases outside the gene matches. The germline CDR1 and CDR2 sequences are MGHRA and YSYEKL. CDR3 size: 17 residues. CDR3 nucleotides: TGCGCCAGCAGCCAATTCTTTGGACTAGCGGGAGTGTCCGAGCAGTACTTC. Protein sequence: CASSQFFGLAGVSEQYF.

V usage is TRBV11-3 and J usage is TRBJ2-5; 9 bases agree with TRBD1. This CDR3 has 14 amino acids. The germline CDR1 and CDR2 sequences are SGHNT and YENEEA. J gave up 4 bases and V 5 bases, and 5 bases lay outside the gene matches. CDR3 loop: CASSPGTGRETQYF. The CDR3 nucleotides are TGTGCCAGCAGCCCAGGGACAGGGAGAGAGACCCAGTACTTC.

The chain recombines TRBV4-3 with TRBJ2-1; possible D gene TRBD2, 6 bases. This CDR3 is 15 amino acids long. Per the germline V gene, CDR1 is LGHNA and CDR2 is YSLEER. V was shortened by 0 bases and J by 0 bases, with 6 bases between the two germline ends. The CDR3 sequence: CASSQDSGSYNEQFF. CDR3 in DNA: TGCGCCAGCAGCCAAGATAGCGGCTCCTACAATGAGCAGTTCTTC.

CDR3 DNA sequence: TGTGCCAGCAGCTTATTTGGAGGGACTCTACAGTTCTTC. Amino acids: CASSLFGGTLQFF. The chain couples TRBV11-3 to TRBJ2-1; weak D call: TRBD2 (6 bases). V was pared by 2 bases and J by 13 bases, with 15 bases between. The CDR3 is 13 residues long. The germline V gene has CDR1 SGHNT and CDR2 YENEEA.

The chain joins TRBV6-5 to TRBJ2-1, with 10 positions matching TRBD2. The germline V gene encodes CDR1 MNHEY and CDR2 SVGAGI. Unmatched junction bases numbered 7, after V lost 3 bases and J lost 8 bases. This CDR3 spans 15 amino acids. The chain's CDR3 is CASSYPSGSVYEQFF. In DNA form, the CDR3 reads TGTGCCAGCAGTTATCCTAGCGGGAGTGTCTATGAGCAGTTCTTC.